This T cell receptor (beta chain) was sequenced for a study of OX40 agonist ivuxolimab in advanced cancers. The method was immunoSEQ multiplex PCR; TCRdb's version includes in-frame clones alone and lacks a portion of them. The data show 70,000 to 85,000 clones, around 90% seen once. The CDR3 extends over 15 amino acids. The chain uses TRBV12-1 and TRBJ1-4; the table's D call, TRBD1, was not checked against the DNA. TRBV12-1 is a pseudogene locus. Source: CD4+ or CD8+ T cells sorted from blood, taken in a trial of the OX40 agonist ivuxolimab. The receptor's source is an adult with an advanced solid tumor such as melanoma, head and neck, liver or kidney cancer. The CDR3 protein is CASSNLMGHEEKLFF. CDR3 DNA sequence: TGTGCCAGCAGCAACCTGATGGGGCATGAGGAAAAACTGTTTTTT.